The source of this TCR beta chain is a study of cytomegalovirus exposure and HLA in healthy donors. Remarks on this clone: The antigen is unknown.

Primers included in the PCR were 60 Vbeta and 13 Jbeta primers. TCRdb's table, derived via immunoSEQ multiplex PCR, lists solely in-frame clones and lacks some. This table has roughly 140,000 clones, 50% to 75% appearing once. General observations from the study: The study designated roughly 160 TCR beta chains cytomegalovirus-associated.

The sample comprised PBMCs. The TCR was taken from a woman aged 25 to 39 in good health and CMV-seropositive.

CDR3 protein: CASSLVPGTNYGYTF. The DNA for the CDR3 is TGTGCCAGCAGCTTAGTCCCAGGGACTAACTATGGCTACACCTTC. The V and J genes are TRBV7-9 and TRBJ1-2; D might be TRBD1 (5 bases). The CDR3 totals 15 residues. V lost 1 base, J lost 0 bases, and 9 bases lay in between. Germline V gene sequence: CDR1 SEHNR, CDR2 FQNEAQ (reference sequence).